This TCR delta chain is drawn from a study of delta chains in infants with herpesvirus infections. TCR cDNA was made from PBMC RNA with gamma- and delta-chain-specific primers. TCRdb ran CATT on the RT-PCR reads. Of roughly 1,500 delta-chain clones detected, over 25% appear once; the ten largest clones hold over 8.5%. The source of this sequence is a human donor who was a Ugandan infant, either HIV-exposed or HIV-unexposed (not recorded which). Here the sequenced sample was peripheral blood, taken at time point 1 of longitudinal follow-up.

CDR3 loop: CAYRSPDFGSDKLIF. The CDR3 bases are TGTGCTTATAGGAGTCCGGATTTCGGGTCCGATAAACTCATCTTT. The J gene is TRDJ1, the V gene TRAV38-2/DV8, with D unresolved. The V gene lost 2 bases and the J gene lost 3 bases, with 14 bases spanning the gap. The CDR3 has 15 amino acids. Germline CDR1 TSESDYY, CDR2 QEAYKQQN.